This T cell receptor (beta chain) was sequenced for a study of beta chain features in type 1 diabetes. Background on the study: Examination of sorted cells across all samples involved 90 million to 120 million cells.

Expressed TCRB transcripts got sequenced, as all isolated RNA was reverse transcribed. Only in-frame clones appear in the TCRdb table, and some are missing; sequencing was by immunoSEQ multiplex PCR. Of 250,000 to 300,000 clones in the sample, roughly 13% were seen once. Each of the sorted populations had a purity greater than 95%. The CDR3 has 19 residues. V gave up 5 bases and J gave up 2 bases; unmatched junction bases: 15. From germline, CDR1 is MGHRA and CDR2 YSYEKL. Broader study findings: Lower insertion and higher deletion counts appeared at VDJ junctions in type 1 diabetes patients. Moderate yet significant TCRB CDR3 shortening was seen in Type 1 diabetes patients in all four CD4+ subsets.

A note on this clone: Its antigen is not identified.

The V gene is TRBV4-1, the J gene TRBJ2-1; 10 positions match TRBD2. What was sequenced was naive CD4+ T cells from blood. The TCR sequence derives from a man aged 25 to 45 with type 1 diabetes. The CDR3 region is CASSGPGLAKDPTYNEQFF. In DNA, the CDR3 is TGCGCCAGCAGCGGACCGGGACTAGCGAAAGACCCCACCTACAATGAGCAGTTCTTC.